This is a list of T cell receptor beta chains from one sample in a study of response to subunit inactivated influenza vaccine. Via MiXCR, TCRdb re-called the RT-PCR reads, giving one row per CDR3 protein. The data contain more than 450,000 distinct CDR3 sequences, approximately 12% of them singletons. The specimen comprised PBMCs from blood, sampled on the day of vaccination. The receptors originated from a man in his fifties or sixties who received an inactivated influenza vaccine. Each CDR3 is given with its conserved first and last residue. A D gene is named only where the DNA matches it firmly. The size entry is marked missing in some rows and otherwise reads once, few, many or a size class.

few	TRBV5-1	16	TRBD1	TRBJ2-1	CASADADRGLYNEQFF	TGCGCCAGCGCCGACGCCGACAGGGGGCTTTACAATGAGCAGTTCTTC
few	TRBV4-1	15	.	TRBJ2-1	CASSQDFDNYNEQFF	TGCGCCAGCAGCCAAGATTTCGATAACTACAATGAGCAGTTCTTC
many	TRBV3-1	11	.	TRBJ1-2	CASQGPTGYTF	TGTGCCAGCCAGGGGCCGACCGGCTACACCTTC
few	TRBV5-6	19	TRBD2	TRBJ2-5	CASSLPGLAGGPWQETQYF	TGTGCCAGCAGCTTGCCGGGACTAGCGGGGGGGCCGTGGCAAGAGACCCAGTACTTC
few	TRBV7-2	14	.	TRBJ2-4	CASSPTRGENIQYF	TGTGCCAGCAGCCCCACCAGGGGGGAAAACATTCAGTACTTC
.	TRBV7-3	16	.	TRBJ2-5	CASSLTGTAEQETQYF	TGTGCCAGCAGCTTAACGGGGACCGCGGAACAAGAGACCCAGTACTTC
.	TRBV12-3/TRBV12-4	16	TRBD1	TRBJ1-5	CASSPGTGGRRQPQHF	TGTGCCAGCAGTCCAGGGACAGGGGGCCGGAGACAGCCCCAGCATTTT
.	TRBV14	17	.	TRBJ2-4	CASSQMGISLAKNIQYF	TGTGCCAGCAGCCAAATGGGCATCTCCCTAGCCAAAAACATTCAGTACTTC
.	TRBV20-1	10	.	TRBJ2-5	CSASTRVQYF	TGCAGTGCTAGTACCCGTGTCCAGTACTTC
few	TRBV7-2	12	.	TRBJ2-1	CASSLRAREQFF	TGTGCCAGCAGCCTTCGGGCTCGGGAGCAGTTCTTC
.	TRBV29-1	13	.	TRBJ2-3	CSVAGRQTDTQYF	TGCAGCGTTGCGGGGAGGCAGACAGATACGCAGTATTTT
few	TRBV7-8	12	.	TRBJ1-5	CASSLQVQPQHF	TGTGCCAGCAGTCTACAGGTTCAGCCCCAGCATTTT
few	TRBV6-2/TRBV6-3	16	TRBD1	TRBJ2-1	CASSFLPDRLYNEQFF	TGTGCCAGCAGTTTCCTTCCGGACAGGCTATACAATGAGCAGTTCTTC
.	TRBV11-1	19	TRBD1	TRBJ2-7	CASSLNRGLGGPSNYEQYF	TGTGCCAGCAGCTTAAACAGGGGCCTAGGTGGCCCCTCAAACTACGAGCAGTACTTC
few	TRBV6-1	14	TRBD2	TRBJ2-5	CASSKREIRETQYF	TGTGCCAGCAGCAAGCGGGAGATACGGGAGACCCAGTACTTC
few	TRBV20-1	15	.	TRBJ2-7	CSARPVTSSSYEQYF	TGCAGTGCTAGACCCGTAACATCGAGCTCCTACGAGCAGTACTTC
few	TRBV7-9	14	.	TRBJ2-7	CASSPGSHSYEQYF	TGTGCCAGCAGCCCCGGCAGCCACTCCTACGAGCAGTACTTC
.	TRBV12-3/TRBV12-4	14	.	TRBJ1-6	CASSPKELNSPLHF	TGTGCCAGCAGCCCCAAGGAGCTTAATTCACCCCTCCACTTT
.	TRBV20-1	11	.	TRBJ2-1	CSAKDSNEQFF	TGCAGTGCTAAGGACAGCAATGAGCAGTTCTTC
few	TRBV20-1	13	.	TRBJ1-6	CSAPAGYNSPLHF	TGCAGTGCTCCTGCGGGGTATAATTCACCCCTCCACTTT
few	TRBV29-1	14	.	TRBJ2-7	CSVEVEASGYEQYF	TGCAGCGTTGAAGTCGAAGCAAGTGGGTACGAGCAGTACTTC
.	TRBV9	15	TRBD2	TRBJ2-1	CASSVEFSGKNEQFF	TGTGCCAGCAGCGTAGAGTTTAGCGGGAAGAATGAGCAGTTCTTC
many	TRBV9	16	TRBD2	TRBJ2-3	CASSPEAGGPSDTQYF	TGTGCCAGCAGCCCAGAAGCGGGAGGGCCGTCAGATACGCAGTATTTT
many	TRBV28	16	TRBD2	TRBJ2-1	CASSRLLAGGPNEQFF	TGTGCCAGCAGTCGCCTACTAGCGGGAGGCCCCAATGAGCAGTTCTTC
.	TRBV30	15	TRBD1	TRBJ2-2	CAWSGGTGRTGELFF	TGTGCCTGGAGCGGAGGGACAGGGAGGACCGGGGAGCTGTTTTTT
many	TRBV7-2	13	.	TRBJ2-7	CASSLAEGYEQYF	TGTGCCAGCAGCTTAGCGGAGGGGTACGAGCAGTACTTC
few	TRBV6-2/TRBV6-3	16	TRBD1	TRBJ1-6	CASSYSAGGPFTPLHF	TGTGCCAGCAGTTACTCGGCAGGGGGCCCCTTTACACCCCTCCACTTT
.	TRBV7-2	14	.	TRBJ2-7	CASTGQTGPYEQYF	TGTGCCAGCACCGGACAGACAGGTCCCTACGAGCAGTACTTC
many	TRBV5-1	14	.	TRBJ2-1	CASSPHRDPPEQFF	TGCGCCAGCAGCCCCCACAGGGATCCCCCTGAGCAGTTCTTC
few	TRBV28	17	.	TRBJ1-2	CASSLGTGLVRVAGYTF	TGTGCCAGCAGTTTAGGGACCGGTCTTGTCCGAGTGGCTGGCTACACCTTC
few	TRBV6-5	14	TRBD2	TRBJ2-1	CASSWAGVYNEQFF	TGTGCCAGCAGTTGGGCGGGAGTTTACAATGAGCAGTTCTTC
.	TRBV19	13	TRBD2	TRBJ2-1	CASKTSGIGEQFF	TGTGCCAGTAAGACTAGCGGGATTGGTGAGCAGTTCTTC
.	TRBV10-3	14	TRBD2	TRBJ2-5	CASAGVGGSETQYF	TGTGCCTCGGCGGGGGTCGGTGGGTCCGAGACCCAGTACTTC
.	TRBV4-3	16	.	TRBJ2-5	CASSQDRLGPGETQYF	TGCGCCAGCAGCCAAGATCGCTTAGGGCCCGGTGAGACCCAGTACTTC
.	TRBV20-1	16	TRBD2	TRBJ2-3	CSAAGTSGASTDTQYF	TGCAGTGCCGCGGGGACTAGCGGGGCCAGCACAGATACGCAGTATTTT
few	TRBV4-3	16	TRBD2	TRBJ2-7	CASSQDWREGVYEQYF	TGCGCCAGCAGCCAAGATTGGCGGGAGGGCGTCTACGAGCAGTACTTC
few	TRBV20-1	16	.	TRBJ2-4	CSAPGNSPGTKNIQYF	TGCAGTGCTCCAGGGAACTCCCCTGGGACCAAAAACATTCAGTACTTC
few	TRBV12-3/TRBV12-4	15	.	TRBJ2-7	CASSLDGNGPYEQYF	TGTGCCAGCAGTTTAGACGGTAATGGCCCCTACGAGCAGTACTTC
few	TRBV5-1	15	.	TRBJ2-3	CASRLAGYSTDTQYF	TGCGCCAGTAGGCTTGCGGGGTATAGCACAGATACGCAGTATTTT
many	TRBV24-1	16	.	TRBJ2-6	CATSDTALGGANVLTF	TGTGCCACCAGTGATACTGCCCTAGGTGGGGCCAACGTCCTGACTTTC
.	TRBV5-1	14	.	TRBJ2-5	CASSLNGGSETQYF	TGCGCCAGCAGCTTGAATGGGGGGAGCGAGACCCAGTACTTC